This T cell receptor (beta chain) was recovered during a study of identical twins. TCRdb fed the 5' RACE reads into MiXCR, producing one record per CDR3 protein. The data contain 230,000 or so distinct CDR3 sequences, about 8.5% of them singletons. This clonotype was seen repeatedly, ten times or more. This CDR3 has 15 residues. CDR1 is SGHRS, CDR2 YFSETQ, per germline. Trimming took 2 bases from V and 3 from J, leaving 13 bases between them. The sample was also linked to a second study, of yellow fever vaccine responses in identical twins. That paper adds: Reports say the vaccine T cell response in twins looked partly convergent and partly personalized.

This TCR was recovered from a woman under 30 in good health. This chain joins TRBV5-1 and TRBJ2-3; possibly TRBD1 or TRBD2 for D (5 bases each). The material sequenced was CD8+ T cells sorted from blood. The CDR3 spells CASSLEGSGTDTQYF. In DNA form, the CDR3 reads TGCGCCAGCAGCTTAGAGGGGTCGGGTACAGATACGCAGTATTTT. The full variable domain, in which reference TRBV5-1 and TRBJ2-3 provide the parts outside the CDR3, is KAGVTQTPRYLIKTRGQQVTLSCSPISGHRSVSWYQQTPGQGLQFLFEYFSETQRNKGNFPGRFSGRQFSNSRSEMNVSTLELGDSALYLCASSLEGSGTDTQYFGPGTRLTVL.